This T cell receptor beta chain was recovered during a study of T-cell memory formation after mild COVID-19. The CDR3 has 14 amino acids. CDR1 and CDR2 (germline): LGHDT, YNNKEL (reference sequence). MiXCR, applied by TCRdb to the 5' RACE reads, yields one record per CDR3 protein. This repertoire shows 530,000 or so distinct CDR3 sequences, 15% to 20% found once; its top ten account for around 7.8%. With respect to this clonotype: An end of the junction differs from the germline gene, which may be a read error.

The sequence was obtained from an adult woman who had mild COVID-19 (a few samples of this study predate the infection). Cell type and time point are not known. The rearrangement links TRBV3-1 to TRBJ1-2, with TRBD1 identical over 8 bases. The sequenced material came from PBMCs or a T cell subset sorted from them (not recorded which). The CDR3 loop reads CASSQEMYGDRIVF. In DNA form, the CDR3 reads TGTGCCAGCAGCCAAGAGATGTATGGGGACAGGATCGTTTTC.